This TCR beta chain was sequenced during a study of a mutant IDH1 vaccine in newly diagnosed glioma. Turning to the study itself: Most patients had received both radiotherapy and temozolomide, the prior options being radiotherapy, temozolomide, or both.

The repertoire was sequenced with immunoSEQ multiplex PCR; TCRdb's copy has only in-frame clones and lacks some. The sample lists tens of thousands of clones, roughly 80% occurring once. Time point described: baseline, week 1 (first vaccination visit). Treatment indicated: pre-vaccination baseline after standard-of-care therapy. Germline V gene sequence: CDR1 MNHNS, CDR2 SASEGT. V lost 7 bases and J 3 bases, leaving 19 bases between the germline ends. The CDR3 has 15 residues. The sequence came from a middle-aged man with glioma. Some clones in this sample may be carry-over from other donors' samples. The gene calls are TRBV6-1 and TRBJ2-7; possibly TRBD2 for D (5 bases). This specimen consisted of PBMCs, obtained from a glioma patient treated with radiotherapy, temozolomide or both. The CDR3 DNA is TGTGCCAGCACCTCAATCCGGGGAGACCTCTACGAGCAGTACTTC. Protein: CASTSIRGDLYEQYF.